This T cell receptor beta chain was observed in a study of blood T cell repertoires in COVID-19. Study background: Donors in the United States, Italy and Spain gave samples during acute or convalescent COVID-19. Nucleic acid was either cDNA or gDNA, and it came from T cells, B-cell-depleted T cells, or PBMCs.

Germline V CDR1 and CDR2: SGHVS, FQNEAQ. The CDR3 has 14 residues. V lost 3 bases and J lost 5; bases outside the gene matches: 4. Per the authors' pipeline: The authors estimated nucleated cell counts from reference gene primer amplification. The repertoire was sequenced with immunoSEQ multiplex PCR; TCRdb's copy has only in-frame clones and lacks some. V and J calls and clone size are those listed in that table; D and trimming were worked out from the DNA. Of over 85,000 clones detected, roughly 85% appear once; the ten largest clones hold approximately 40%. Specimen: peripheral blood. This TCR was recovered from a man older than 75 with acute or convalescent COVID-19. The chain recombines TRBV7-8 with TRBJ2-1; 7 nucleotides align to TRBD1. CDR3 region: CASSFRTGHNEQFF. The CDR3 coding sequence is TGTGCCAGCAGCTTCCGGACAGGCCACAATGAGCAGTTCTTC.